This T cell receptor (beta chain) emerged from a study of cytomegalovirus exposure and HLA in healthy donors. It was with 60 Vbeta and 13 Jbeta primers that the PCR ran. Clones were read by immunoSEQ multiplex PCR, and TCRdb kept only the in-frame ones, dropping some. Of more than 110,000 clones listed, approximately 80% were seen once; the top ten hold almost 4%. Germline V gives CDR1 PRHDT, CDR2 FYEKMQ (reference sequence). The CDR3 consists of 15 residues. The sample taken for sequencing was PBMCs. This TCR derives from a man younger than 35 in good health and CMV-seronegative. The chain carries TRBV13 and TRBJ2-5; 10 bases line up with TRBD2. TRBJ2-7 explains the end of the DNA better; the J call may be wrong. CDR3 sequence reads: CASSILAGNSYEQYF. DNA of the CDR3: TGTGCCAGCAGCATACTAGCGGGGAACTCCTACGAGCAGTACTTC.